The 15 T cell receptor beta chains listed next were all sequenced from one sample in a study of blood T cell repertoires in COVID-19 (dated by TCRdb to the early 2020s). The library was produced with the immunoSEQ multiplex PCR assay. The source is immuneACCESS, and TCRdb retained only in-frame sequences with V and J called. Part of the clones is not carried over; for the studies checked, unresolved V genes explain less than half of this, and the remainder is unexplained. The sample table contains tens of thousands of clones; only one count was recorded for roughly 84% of them. Around 7% of the sample is held by the ten biggest clonotypes. The sequenced sample consisted of peripheral blood. The receptor source for this set is a man aged 30 to 45 with COVID-19, enrolled during active disease.

The V call is TRBV19, the J call TRBJ2-3; TRBD2 aligns across 7 bases. The V gene end was trimmed by 3 bases and the J gene end by 1 base; junction bases not matched to a gene: 7. This CDR3 is 16 amino acids long. The V gene's germline CDR1 is LNHDA and CDR2 SQIVND (reference sequence). CDR3 sequence: CASSIGRLAGTDTQYF. In nucleotides, the CDR3 is TGTGCCAGTAGTATCGGCCGCCTAGCGGGCACAGATACGCAGTATTTT.

V and J are TRBV19 and TRBJ2-6; D is undetermined. Germline CDR1 reads LNHDA; CDR2 reads SQIVND (reference sequence). Trimming pared 5 bases from V and 0 bases from J, leaving 8 bases between. CDR3 size: 15 residues. As DNA, the CDR3 is TGTGCCAGTAGTCCCTATAACTCTGGGGCCAACGTCCTGACTTTC. This sequence encodes CASSPYNSGANVLTF. The entire variable domain, with the rest obtained from reference TRBV19 and TRBJ2-6, is as follows: DGGITQSPKYLFRKEGQNVTLSCEQNLNHDAMYWYRQDPGQGLRLIYYSQIVNDFQKGDIAEGYSVSREKKESFPLTVTSAQKNPTAFYLCASSPYNSGANVLTFGAGSRLTVL.

This chain links TRBV30 with TRBJ1-1, with TRBD1 as a possible D gene (5 bases). CDR1 is GTSNPN, CDR2 SVGIG, per germline (reference sequence). Trimming took 0 bases from V and 1 from J, leaving 9 bases between them. There are 14 residues in the CDR3. CDR3 nucleotide sequence: TGTGCCTGGAGTGTAATGGGGGGGAACACTGAAGCTTTCTTT. Protein sequence: CAWSVMGGNTEAFF.

V usage is TRBV9 and J usage is TRBJ2-5; the match to TRBD2 covers 7 bases. The CDR3 has 14 amino acids. CDR1 is SGDLS and CDR2 is YYNGEE in the germline V gene. V gave up 4 bases and J gave up 5 bases; unmatched junction bases: 8. CDR3 amino acids: CASSQGGIGETQYF. For the CDR3, the DNA is TGTGCCAGCAGCCAGGGAGGGATCGGGGAGACCCAGTACTTC.

The V call is TRBV30, the J call TRBJ1-4; 9 bases agree with TRBD1. CDR3 length: 14 amino acids. Trimming at V came to 3 bases and at J to 2 bases, leaving 1 base not matched to a gene. Germline V gives CDR1 GTSNPN, CDR2 SVGIG (reference sequence). In DNA, the CDR3 is TGTGCCTGGAGCGGACAGGGGACTAATGAAAAACTGTTTTTT. It is translated as CAWSGQGTNEKLFF.

The V and J genes are TRBV4-2 and TRBJ2-3; 11 nucleotides line up with TRBD1. CDR3 length: 16 amino acids. Per germline, CDR1 LGHNA and CDR2 YNFKEQ. The V gene end was trimmed by 4 bases and the J gene end by 4 bases; junction bases not matched to a gene: 7. CDR3 nucleotides: TGTGCCAGCAGCCTCCAACGGGGACAGGGGGCAGATACGCAGTATTTT. Its protein is CASSLQRGQGADTQYF.

The chain employs TRBV30 and TRBJ1-5, with 10 bases identical to TRBD1. This CDR3 has 13 amino acids. Germline V CDR1 and CDR2: GTSNPN, SVGIG (reference sequence). V shed 5 bases and J 7 bases; nucleotides not matched to a gene: 5. The chain's CDR3 is CAWDRGRQQPQHF. The CDR3 DNA follows: TGTGCCTGGGACAGGGGGCGGCAACAGCCCCAGCATTTT.

Here the CDR3 reads CASSMLIGTGNTGELFF. The CDR3 DNA follows: TGTGCCAGTAGTATGTTGATAGGGACAGGGAACACCGGGGAGCTGTTTTTT. The rearrangement uses TRBV19 and TRBJ2-2; TRBD1 agrees at 8 bases. Germline V gene sequence: CDR1 LNHDA, CDR2 SQIVND (reference sequence). This CDR3 has 17 amino acids. V lost 3 bases to trimming and J lost 1 base; unmatched junction nucleotides: 7.

The rearrangement links TRBV7-6 to TRBJ2-1, with D possibly being TRBD2 (5 bases). CDR1 SGHVS and CDR2 FNYEAQ come from the germline V gene. The ends were cut back, 5 bases at V and 1 base at J, with 12 bases in the middle. The length of the CDR3 is 15 residues. The CDR3 DNA reads as TGTGCCAGCAGCCCTTTCGGGGAATCCTACAATGAGCAGTTCTTC. It codes for CASSPFGESYNEQFF.

This chain connects TRBV2 to TRBJ2-5; 13 bases agree with TRBD2. This CDR3 contains 13 residues. V was pared by 8 bases and J by 5 bases, with 2 bases of the junction left unmatched. Germline CDR1 is SNHLY and CDR2 is FYNNEI. CDR3 protein: CASGLAGVETQYF. DNA of the CDR3: TGTGCCAGCGGACTAGCGGGAGTGGAGACCCAGTACTTC.

The chain has TRBV2 and TRBJ2-7; D remains unclear. V shed 6 bases and J shed 2 bases, with 5 bases lying between them. The CDR3 has 11 residues. The germline CDR1 and CDR2 sequences are SNHLY and FYNNEI. CDR3 DNA: TGTGCCAGCAGCCCCACCTACGAGCAGTACTTC. Its protein is CASSPTYEQYF.

This clone has just one count. The gene calls are TRBV19 and TRBJ2-1; 10 nucleotides align to TRBD1. The CDR3 sequence is 15 residues long. V lost 4 bases, J lost 5 bases, and 5 bases stayed unmatched. CDR1 and CDR2 (germline): LNHDA, SQIVND (reference sequence). Here the CDR3 reads CASSTDRGLHNEQFF. DNA for the CDR3: TGTGCCAGTAGTACCGACAGGGGGCTCCACAATGAGCAGTTCTTC.

The chain has TRBV7-8 and TRBJ2-7, with D possibly being TRBD2 (7 bases). The germline V and J ends were trimmed by 5 bases and 2 bases, with 19 bases remaining between them. CDR1 and CDR2 from the germline V gene are SGHVS and FQNEAQ. This CDR3 is 16 amino acids long. The CDR3 is CASSPTRGGGTYEQYF. CDR3 DNA sequence: TGTGCCAGCAGCCCCACTAGGGGGGGAGGGACCTACGAGCAGTACTTC.

The genes are TRBV6-2 or TRBV6-3 and TRBJ2-4; tentative D call: TRBD1 (5 bases). This CDR3 contains 15 residues. V lost 2 bases and J 1 base, leaving 9 bases between the germline ends. Germline V gene lookup returns CDR1 MNHEY and CDR2 SVGEGT. CDR3 sequence reads: CASSYGRAAKNIQYF. The CDR3 DNA sequence: TGTGCCAGCAGTTACGGCAGGGCGGCCAAAAACATTCAGTACTTC.

The chain uses TRBV24-1 and TRBJ2-7, with 12 bases aligning to TRBD2. Trimming at V came to 5 bases and at J to 4 bases, leaving 11 bases not matched to a gene. This CDR3 contains 17 residues. Per the germline V gene, CDR1 is KGHDR and CDR2 is SFDVKD. The CDR3 DNA is TGTGCCACCAGTGGACCTAGCGGGAGGGCCGGTTCTTACGAGCAGTACTTC. It is translated as CATSGPSGRAGSYEQYF.